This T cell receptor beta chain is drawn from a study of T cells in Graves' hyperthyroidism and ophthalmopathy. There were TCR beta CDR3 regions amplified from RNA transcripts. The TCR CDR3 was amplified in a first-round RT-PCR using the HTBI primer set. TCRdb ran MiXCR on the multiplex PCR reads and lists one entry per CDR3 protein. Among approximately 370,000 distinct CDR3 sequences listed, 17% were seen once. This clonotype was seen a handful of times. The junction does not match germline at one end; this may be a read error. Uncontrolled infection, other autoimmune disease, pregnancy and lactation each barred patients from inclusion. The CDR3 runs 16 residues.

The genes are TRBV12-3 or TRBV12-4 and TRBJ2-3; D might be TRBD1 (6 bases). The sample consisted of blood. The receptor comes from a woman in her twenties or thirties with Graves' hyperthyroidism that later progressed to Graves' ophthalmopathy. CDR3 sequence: CASSPTPDRFTGTQYF. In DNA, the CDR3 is TGTGCCAGCAGTCCTACCCCCGACAGGTTCACAGGTACGCAGTATTTT.